A single sample is the source of the 10 T cell receptor beta chains below, sequenced in a study of T cell changes during pregnancy in multiple sclerosis. TCRdb's copy holds only in-frame clones and misses some; the assay was immunoSEQ multiplex PCR. This sample has some 50,000 clones, with 80% to 95% found just once. This specimen was peripheral blood, taken after pregnancy. These receptor sequences come from a female donor with multiple sclerosis, enrolled in a pregnancy study.

The genes are TRBV7-9 and TRBJ1-2; D perhaps matches TRBD1 (6 bases). CDR1 and CDR2 from the germline V gene are SEHNR and FQNEAQ (reference sequence). CDR3 length equals 12 residues. Trimming pared 5 bases from V and 6 bases from J, leaving 10 bases between. For the CDR3, the DNA is TGTGCCAGCAGCCCCGCAGGGGATGGCTACACCTTC. It encodes CASSPAGDGYTF.

As regards this clone: In this CDR3 the conserved last residue, phenylalanine or tryptophan, is missing, so a read error is likely. No DNA is shown, since the ends of the CDR3 on it are uncertain; the CDR3 is the one TCRdb lists. The chain recombines TRBV13 with TRBJ1-2; the table's TRBD1 call for D was not verified on the DNA. Germline V gene lookup returns CDR1 PRHDT and CDR2 FYEKMQ (reference sequence). The CDR3 spans 12 amino acids, including both terminal residues. CDR3 loop: CASTAIGGPLLS.

The chain employs TRBV30 and TRBJ1-6; D remains ambiguous. With 2 bases removed from V and 6 bases from J, the gap between germline ends came to 11 bases. The germline CDR1 and CDR2 sequences are GTSNPN and SVGIG (reference sequence). CDR3 size: 14 residues. DNA of the CDR3: TGTGCCTGGAGTAGCCCCGGGTTTAATTCACCCCTCCACTTT. Protein product: CAWSSPGFNSPLHF.

The chain has TRBV9 and TRBJ2-3; 11 bases agree with TRBD2. V dropped 2 bases and J dropped 6; count of bases not matched to a gene: 11. This CDR3 has 17 residues. Germline assignment: CDR1 SGDLS and CDR2 YYNGEE. The CDR3 DNA reads TGTGCCAGCAGCGTCGACTCTAGCGGGGGGTTGCTTGATACGCAGTATTTT. Translated, it gives CASSVDSSGGLLDTQYF.

This chain joins TRBV19 and TRBJ1-2; D unresolved. The CDR3 is made up of 14 amino acids. CDR1 is LNHDA and CDR2 is SQIVND in the germline V gene (reference sequence). Trimming took off 7 bases at V and 4 bases at J, with 16 bases between the two ends. The CDR3: CASTRTQVLYGYTF. The CDR3, as DNA: TGTGCCAGTACCAGAACGCAGGTCCTCTATGGCTACACCTTC.

The rearrangement links TRBV7-6 to TRBJ1-4; 7 bases fit TRBD1. Germline CDR1 SGHVS, CDR2 FNYEAQ. This CDR3 is built from 14 residues. Germline trimming cut 3 bases from V and 5 bases from J; bases unmatched to any gene: 3. DNA for the CDR3: TGTGCCAGCAGCTTGACAGGGACAAATGAAAAACTGTTTTTT. Amino acid sequence: CASSLTGTNEKLFF.

The V gene is TRBV7-2, the J gene TRBJ2-7; perhaps TRBD2 as D (6 bases). Germline lookup yields CDR1 SGHTA and CDR2 FQGNSA. With 5 bases removed from V and 0 bases from J, the gap between germline ends came to 23 bases. This CDR3 has 18 residues. CDR3 nucleotides: TGTGCCAGCAGCGGAGGCGGGGTTCTAGGGACGTTCTCCTACGAGCAGTACTTC. Protein sequence: CASSGGGVLGTFSYEQYF.

J is TRBJ2-5 and V is TRBV9; 7 nucleotides align to TRBD2. The ends lost 0 bases at V and 5 bases at J; junction bases unmatched: 13. CDR3 length: 17 residues. Germline lookup yields CDR1 SGDLS and CDR2 YYNGEE. This chain's CDR3 is CASSVGLFGAGEETQYF. CDR3 bases: TGTGCCAGCAGCGTAGGTCTATTTGGGGCGGGGGAGGAGACCCAGTACTTC.

V gene TRBV19 combines with J gene TRBJ1-2, with no clear D. V lost 4 bases and J 5 bases, leaving 8 bases between the germline ends. Germline CDR1 LNHDA, CDR2 SQIVND (reference sequence). This CDR3 comprises 12 residues. The CDR3 region has the DNA TGTGCCAGTAGTAGGACTGGTTATGGCTACACCTTC. It translates to CASSRTGYGYTF.

This clone appeared a single time. The V call is TRBV19, the J call TRBJ2-2; TRBD1 matches at 7 bases. Germline loops: CDR1 LNHDA, CDR2 SQIVND (reference sequence). CDR3 length: 16 amino acids. The V gene end was trimmed by 4 bases and the J gene end by 8 bases; junction bases not matched to a gene: 13. DNA of the CDR3: TGTGCCAGTAGTAGACAGGGTGGACGTTTCTCGGGGGAGCTGTTTTTT. This sequence encodes CASSRQGGRFSGELFF. Full variable domain (remainder filled in from reference TRBV19 and TRBJ2-2): DGGITQSPKYLFRKEGQNVTLSCEQNLNHDAMYWYRQDPGQGLRLIYYSQIVNDFQKGDIAEGYSVSREKKESFPLTVTSAQKNPTAFYLCASSRQGGRFSGELFFGEGSRLTVL.